The TCR beta chain under discussion was sequenced for a study of T cell responses to AZD1222 COVID-19 vaccine. Study-level results: Donors were largely white British and mainly female; clonal diversity was possibly underestimated. Nearly half of spike-specific TCRs reportedly target unmutated variant regions. Across the whole spike, CD4 TCRs peaked at regions 160-218 and 743-854. Sampled repertoires all dated from after the peak T cell response.

Note on this clone: Its antigen is undetermined.

The trim removed 8 bases at V and 0 bases at J, leaving 11 bases unmatched. The CDR3 covers 16 residues. The germline V gene has CDR1 MGHDK and CDR2 SYGVNS. Sequenced by immunoSEQ multiplex PCR; TCRdb stores in-frame clones only, minus some. The sample consists of about 120,000 clones, about 92% of them appearing once. The clonotype originates from an adult who received the AZD1222 COVID-19 vaccine. The rearrangement uses TRBV25-1 and TRBJ1-1, with 8 bases fitting TRBD1. This material consisted of peripheral blood, taken 28 days after the second AZD1222 dose. The CDR3 reads CASSRTGPLMNTEAFF. In DNA form, the CDR3 reads TGTGCCAGCTCCCGGACAGGGCCCCTTATGAACACTGAAGCTTTCTTT.